Presented here are 17 T cell receptor beta chains from one specimen sequenced in a study of T-cell memory formation after mild COVID-19. TCRdb recomputed calls from the 5' RACE reads with MiXCR, one row per CDR3 protein. This table holds about 200,000 distinct CDR3 sequences, more than 8% found once. The specimen was PBMCs or a T cell subset sorted from them (not recorded which). These receptors all come from a man younger than 35 who had mild COVID-19 (a few samples of this study predate the infection). Cell type and time point are not known.

The chain is built from TRBV7-9 and TRBJ2-4; D possibly corresponds to TRBD1 (5 bases). V lost 5 bases and J lost 1, with 9 bases in between. This CDR3 has 14 residues. CDR1 and CDR2 (germline): SEHNR, FQNEAQ (reference sequence). Here the CDR3 reads CASSPGLAKNIQYF. CDR3 nucleotides: TGTGCCAGCAGCCCAGGGTTGGCCAAAAACATTCAGTACTTC.

This clonotype turned up a few times. V usage is TRBV10-3 and J usage is TRBJ2-2; no clear D gene. V was trimmed by 5 bases and J by 0 bases, leaving 19 bases between them. Germline CDR1 and CDR2: ENHRY and SYGVKD. The CDR3 is 18 residues long. DNA of the CDR3: TGTGCCATCAGTCAGGCAACAACGACCCCCCCGAACACCGGGGAGCTGTTTTTT. This codes for CAISQATTTPPNTGELFF.

This clonotype was recorded many times. The chain is built from TRBV6-5 and TRBJ1-2; 7 positions match TRBD1. The CDR3 contains 14 residues. Trimming took 5 bases from V and 8 from J; bases not matched to a gene: 11. Germline values: CDR1 MNHEY, CDR2 SVGAGI. The CDR3 nucleotides are TGTGCCAGCAGTCCGAACAGGGTAGGGGGCGGCTACACCTTC. Protein sequence: CASSPNRVGGGYTF.

In this sample, this clonotype turned up a few times. CDR3 nucleotides: TGTGCCAGCTCCCCCCAAAGGCGGGGGGGCCTACGCGAGCAGTACTTC. As protein: CASSPQRRGGLREQYF. The chain employs TRBV7-2 and TRBJ2-7; 9 positions agree with TRBD2. The germline V gene has CDR1 SGHTA and CDR2 FQGNSA. Trimming at V came to 8 bases and at J to 6 bases, leaving 17 bases not matched to a gene. The CDR3 contains 16 residues.

The chain recombines TRBV25-1 with TRBJ2-3; TRBD1 is a possible D gene (5 bases). The CDR3 consists of 12 residues. Trimming cost V 7 bases and J 1 base, with 6 bases left between them. Germline V lookup: CDR1 MGHDK, CDR2 SYGVNS. CDR3 sequence (DNA): TGTGCCAGCATACAGGGCACAGATACGCAGTATTTT. Translation gives CASIQGTDTQYF. The complete variable domain, with remaining parts taken from reference TRBV25-1 and TRBJ2-3, reads EADIYQTPRYLVIGTGKKITLECSQTMGHDKMYWYQQDPGMELHLIHYSYGVNSTEKGDLSSESTVSRIRTEHFPLTLESARPSHTSQYLCASIQGTDTQYFGPGTRLTVL.

This clonotype was seen a few times. The DNA of the CDR3 is TGCGCCAGCAGCCCCTTAGGGATTAATGAAAAACTGTTTTTT. This translates into CASSPLGINEKLFF. The rearrangement uses TRBV4-1 and TRBJ1-4; D not resolved. V was cut by 4 bases and J by 4 bases, with 10 bases left in between. Per the germline V gene, CDR1 is MGHRA and CDR2 is YSYEKL. CDR3 length equals 14 residues.

Ten or more counts support this clonotype. The J gene is TRBJ2-7, the V gene TRBV7-2; 8 nucleotides align to TRBD1. Trimming removed 1 base from V and 0 bases from J; junction bases left unmatched: 2. The CDR3 runs to 15 residues. Germline CDR1 is SGHTA and CDR2 is FQGNSA. CDR3 DNA sequence: TGTGCCAGCAGCTTAGGGACAGGGAGCTCCTACGAGCAGTACTTC. This gives the protein CASSLGTGSSYEQYF.

The sample holds a few counts of this clonotype. V is TRBV2 and J is TRBJ2-6; D may be TRBD1 (5 bases). V was clipped by 8 bases and J by 2 bases, with 13 bases between them. Per germline, CDR1 SNHLY and CDR2 FYNNEI. This CDR3 is built from 15 residues. CDR3 region: CASGQGSTGANVLTF. The CDR3, as DNA: TGTGCCAGCGGGCAGGGCAGTACTGGGGCCAACGTCCTGACTTTC.

This clonotype has a handful of counts. The chain is built from TRBV18 and TRBJ1-5, with D perhaps matching TRBD1 (5 bases). V was pared by 4 bases and J by 5 bases, with 9 bases between. CDR3 size: 13 residues. The germline CDR1 and CDR2 sequences are KGHSH and LQKENI. For the CDR3, the DNA is TGTGCCAGCTCACAGGGGAAAGATCAGCCCCAGCATTTT. Translated, it gives CASSQGKDQPQHF.

J is TRBJ2-5 and V is TRBV6-5, with 8 bases that match TRBD1. J was trimmed by 4 bases and V by 6 bases; bases with no gene match: 4. This CDR3 comprises 13 residues. CDR1 is MNHEY, CDR2 SVGAGI, per germline. CDR3 coding DNA: TGTGCCAGCAGGTCGGGACAGGTAGAGACCCAGTACTTC. Translating it yields CASRSGQVETQYF.

This clonotype was recorded a few times. V gene TRBV9 combines with J gene TRBJ1-4; D is uncertain. With 4 bases removed from V and 4 bases from J, the gap between germline ends came to 11 bases. Germline V gives CDR1 SGDLS, CDR2 YYNGEE. CDR3 length: 14 amino acids. The CDR3 DNA is TGTGCCAGCAGCAGGACTCAGTATAATGAAAAACTGTTTTTT. Amino acid sequence: CASSRTQYNEKLFF.

This clonotype was counted between two and nine times. The chain carries TRBV7-2 and TRBJ2-3, with D uncertain. V was cut by 0 bases and J by 8 bases, with 6 bases left in between. CDR1 SGHTA and CDR2 FQGNSA come from the germline V gene. This CDR3 spans 12 amino acids. Here the CDR3 DNA reads TGTGCCAGCAGCTTAGCTATCGGTACGCAGTATTTT. It specifies CASSLAIGTQYF.

V usage is TRBV7-9 and J usage is TRBJ2-3; 10 bases agree with TRBD2. CDR3 size: 15 residues. The J segment lost 5 bases and the V segment lost 7 bases, leaving 9 bases of the junction unmatched. Germline V CDR1 and CDR2: SEHNR, FQNEAQ (reference sequence). Written as DNA, the CDR3 is TGTGCCAGCATCACCGGGACTAGCGTTTTAGATACGCAGTATTTT. This sequence encodes CASITGTSVLDTQYF. The variable domain in full, completed from reference TRBV7-9 and TRBJ2-3, reads DTGVSQNPRHKITKRGQNVTFRCDPISEHNRLYWYRQTLGQGPEFLTYFQNEAQLEKSRLLSDRFSAERPKGSFSTLEIQRTEQGDSAMYLCASITGTSVLDTQYFGPGTRLTVL.

This chain joins TRBV12-3 or TRBV12-4 and TRBJ1-2; 9 nucleotides line up with TRBD1. J was trimmed by 5 bases and V by 5 bases; bases with no gene match: 9. The CDR3 covers 15 residues. CDR3 nucleotides: TGTGCCAGCAGTGACCGGGACAGGGCGCCATATGGCTACACCTTC. Translating it yields CASSDRDRAPYGYTF.

This clonotype has only a few counts. The chain couples TRBV20-1 to TRBJ1-3; D perhaps matches TRBD1 (6 bases). The CDR3 spans 14 residues. The V and J ends lost 5 bases and 4 bases respectively, with 15 bases between them. Per germline, CDR1 DFQATT and CDR2 SNEGSKA (reference sequence). CDR3 residues: CSAPRGAQGNTIYF. The CDR3 DNA follows: TGCAGTGCTCCCCGGGGGGCGCAAGGAAACACCATATATTTT.

This chain uses TRBV20-1 with TRBJ1-6; 7 bases line up with TRBD1. This CDR3 spans 13 amino acids. J gave up 9 bases and V 6 bases, and 8 bases lay outside the gene matches. The germline V gene has CDR1 DFQATT and CDR2 SNEGSKA (reference sequence). This CDR3 is CSARTGRSSPLHF. The DNA of the CDR3 is TGCAGTGCCAGGACAGGACGAAGTTCACCCCTCCACTTT.

This clonotype has just a few counts. CDR3 sequence (DNA): TGCGCCAGCAGCTCAACCGGGGCCTTCTACGAGCAGTACTTC. It is translated as CASSSTGAFYEQYF. The rearrangement links TRBV5-1 to TRBJ2-7; perhaps D is TRBD1 or TRBD2 (5 bases each). V dropped 3 bases and J dropped 3 bases, with 13 bases sitting between them. This CDR3 has 14 amino acids. Germline CDR1 reads SGHRS; CDR2 reads YFSETQ.